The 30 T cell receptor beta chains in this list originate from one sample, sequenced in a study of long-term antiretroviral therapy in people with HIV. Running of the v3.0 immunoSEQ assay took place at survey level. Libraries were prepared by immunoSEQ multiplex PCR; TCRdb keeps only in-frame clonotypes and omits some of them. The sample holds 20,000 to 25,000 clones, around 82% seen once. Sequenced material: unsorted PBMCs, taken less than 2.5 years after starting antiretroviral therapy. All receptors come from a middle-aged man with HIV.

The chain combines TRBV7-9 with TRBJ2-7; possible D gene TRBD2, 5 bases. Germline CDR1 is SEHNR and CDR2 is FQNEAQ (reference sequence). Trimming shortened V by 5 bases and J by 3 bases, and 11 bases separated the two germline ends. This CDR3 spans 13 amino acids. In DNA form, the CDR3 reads TGTGCCAGCAGCCCGAACGGGATCTACGAGCAGTACTTC. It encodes CASSPNGIYEQYF.

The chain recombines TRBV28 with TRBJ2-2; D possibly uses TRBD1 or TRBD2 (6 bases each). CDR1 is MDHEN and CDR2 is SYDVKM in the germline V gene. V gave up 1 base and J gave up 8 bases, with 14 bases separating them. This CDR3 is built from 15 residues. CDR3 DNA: TGTGCCAGCAGTTTATCACCGGGGGCGCTGGGGGAGCTGTTTTTT. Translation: CASSLSPGALGELFF.

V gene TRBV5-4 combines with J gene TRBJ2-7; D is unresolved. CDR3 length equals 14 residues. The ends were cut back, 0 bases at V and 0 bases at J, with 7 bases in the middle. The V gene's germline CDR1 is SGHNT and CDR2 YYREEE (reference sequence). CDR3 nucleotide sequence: TGTGCCAGCAGCTTGGAGGCGGCCTCCTACGAGCAGTACTTC. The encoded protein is CASSLEAASYEQYF.

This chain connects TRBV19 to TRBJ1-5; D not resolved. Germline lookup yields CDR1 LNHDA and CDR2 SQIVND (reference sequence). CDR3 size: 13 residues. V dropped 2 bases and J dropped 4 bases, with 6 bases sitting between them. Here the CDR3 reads CASSITENQPQHF. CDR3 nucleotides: TGTGCCAGTAGTATAACGGAGAATCAGCCCCAGCATTTT.

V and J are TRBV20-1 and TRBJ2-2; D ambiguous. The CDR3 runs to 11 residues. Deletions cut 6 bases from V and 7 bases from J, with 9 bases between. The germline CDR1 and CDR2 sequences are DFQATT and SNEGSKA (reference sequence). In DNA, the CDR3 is TGCAGTGCCCGCGTGGGCGGGGAGCTGTTTTTT. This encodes CSARVGGELFF.

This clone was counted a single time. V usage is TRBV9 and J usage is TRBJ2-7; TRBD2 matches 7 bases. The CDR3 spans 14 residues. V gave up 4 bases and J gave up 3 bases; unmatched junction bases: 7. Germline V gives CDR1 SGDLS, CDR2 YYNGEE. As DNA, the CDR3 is TGTGCCAGCAGCCCCGGGACTACACGCTACGAGCAGTACTTC. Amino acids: CASSPGTTRYEQYF.

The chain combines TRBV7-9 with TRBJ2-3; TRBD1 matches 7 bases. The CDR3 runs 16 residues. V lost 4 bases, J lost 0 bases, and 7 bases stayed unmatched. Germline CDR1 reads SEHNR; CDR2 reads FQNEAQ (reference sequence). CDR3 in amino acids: CASSSRQGKSTDTQYF. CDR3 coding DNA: TGTGCCAGCAGCTCTAGACAGGGAAAGAGCACAGATACGCAGTATTTT.

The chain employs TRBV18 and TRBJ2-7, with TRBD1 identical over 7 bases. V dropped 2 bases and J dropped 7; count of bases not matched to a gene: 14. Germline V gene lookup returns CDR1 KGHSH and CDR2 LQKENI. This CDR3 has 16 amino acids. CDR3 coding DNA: TGTGCCAGCTCACCAATCTTTAGGACAGGCCCTGGGGAGCAGTACTTC. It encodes CASSPIFRTGPGEQYF.

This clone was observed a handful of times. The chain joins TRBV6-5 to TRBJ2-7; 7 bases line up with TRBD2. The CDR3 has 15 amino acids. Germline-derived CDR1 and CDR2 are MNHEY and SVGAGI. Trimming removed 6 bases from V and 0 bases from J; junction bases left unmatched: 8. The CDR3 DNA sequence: TGTGCCAGCAGAACATGGGGGGGGAGCTCCTACGAGCAGTACTTC. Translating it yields CASRTWGGSSYEQYF.

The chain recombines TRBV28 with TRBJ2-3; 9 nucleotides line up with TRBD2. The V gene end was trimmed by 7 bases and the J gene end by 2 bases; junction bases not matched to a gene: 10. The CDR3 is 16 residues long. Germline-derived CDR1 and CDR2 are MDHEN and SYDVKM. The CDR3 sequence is CASINLSGSTTDTQYF. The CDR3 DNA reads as TGTGCCAGCATTAACCTTAGCGGGAGTACCACAGATACGCAGTATTTT.

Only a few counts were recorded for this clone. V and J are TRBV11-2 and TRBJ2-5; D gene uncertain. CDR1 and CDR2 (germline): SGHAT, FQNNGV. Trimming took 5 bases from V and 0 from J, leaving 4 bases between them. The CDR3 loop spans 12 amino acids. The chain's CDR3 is CASSPHQETQYF. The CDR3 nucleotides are TGTGCCAGCAGCCCCCACCAAGAGACCCAGTACTTC.

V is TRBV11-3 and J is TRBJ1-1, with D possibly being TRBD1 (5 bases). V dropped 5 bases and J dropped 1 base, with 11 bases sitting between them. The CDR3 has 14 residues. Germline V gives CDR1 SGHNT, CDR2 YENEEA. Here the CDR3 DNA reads TGTGCCAGCAGCCCCGGGACCTCGAACACTGAAGCTTTCTTT. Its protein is CASSPGTSNTEAFF.

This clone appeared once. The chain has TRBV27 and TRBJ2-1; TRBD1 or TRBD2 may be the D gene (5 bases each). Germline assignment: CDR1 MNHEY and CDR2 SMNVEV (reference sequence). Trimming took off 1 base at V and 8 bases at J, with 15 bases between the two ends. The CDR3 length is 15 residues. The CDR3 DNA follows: TGTGCCAGCAGTTTATTCGGGGCCCGGATGGATGAGCAGTTCTTC. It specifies CASSLFGARMDEQFF.

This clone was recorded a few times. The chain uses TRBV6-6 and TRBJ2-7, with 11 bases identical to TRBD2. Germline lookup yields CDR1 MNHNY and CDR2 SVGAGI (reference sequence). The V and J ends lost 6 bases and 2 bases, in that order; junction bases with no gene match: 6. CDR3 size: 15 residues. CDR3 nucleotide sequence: TGTGCCAGCAGGGAAGGGACTAGCGGACCCTACGAGCAGTACTTC. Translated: CASREGTSGPYEQYF.

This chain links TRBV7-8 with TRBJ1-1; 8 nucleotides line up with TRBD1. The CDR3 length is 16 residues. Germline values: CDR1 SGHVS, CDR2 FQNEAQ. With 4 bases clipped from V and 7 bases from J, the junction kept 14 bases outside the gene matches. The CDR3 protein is CASSSSRDRSIFEAFF. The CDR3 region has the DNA TGTGCCAGCAGCTCGTCCCGGGACAGGAGCATATTTGAAGCTTTCTTT.

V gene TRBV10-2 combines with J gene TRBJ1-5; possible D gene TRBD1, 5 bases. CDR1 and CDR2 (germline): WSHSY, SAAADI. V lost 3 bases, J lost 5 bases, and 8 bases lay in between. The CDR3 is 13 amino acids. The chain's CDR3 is CASSDDRDQPQHF. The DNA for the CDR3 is TGCGCCAGCAGTGATGACAGAGATCAGCCCCAGCATTTT.

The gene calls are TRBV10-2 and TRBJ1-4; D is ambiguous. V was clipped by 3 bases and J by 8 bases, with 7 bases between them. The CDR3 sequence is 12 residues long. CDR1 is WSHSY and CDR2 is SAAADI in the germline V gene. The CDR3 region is CASSDQREKLFF. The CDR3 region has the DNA TGCGCCAGCAGTGACCAAAGAGAAAAACTGTTTTTT.

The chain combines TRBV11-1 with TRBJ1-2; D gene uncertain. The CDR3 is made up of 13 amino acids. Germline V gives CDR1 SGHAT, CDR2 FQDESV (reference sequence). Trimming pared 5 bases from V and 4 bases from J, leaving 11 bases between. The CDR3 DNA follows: TGTGCCAGCAGCCCGGGCTCCGTCTATGGCTACACCTTC. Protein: CASSPGSVYGYTF.

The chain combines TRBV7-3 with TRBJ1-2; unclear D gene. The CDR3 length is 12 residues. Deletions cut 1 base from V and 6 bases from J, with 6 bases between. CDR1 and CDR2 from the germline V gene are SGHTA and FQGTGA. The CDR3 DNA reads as TGTGCCAGCAGCTTAATGGCCGATGGCTACACCTTC. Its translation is CASSLMADGYTF. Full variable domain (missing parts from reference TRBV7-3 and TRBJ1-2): GAGVSQTPSNKVTEKGKYVELRCDPISGHTALYWYRQSLGQGPEFLIYFQGTGAADDSGLPNDRFFAVRPEGSVSTLKIQRTERGDSAVYLCASSLMADGYTFGSGTRLTVV.

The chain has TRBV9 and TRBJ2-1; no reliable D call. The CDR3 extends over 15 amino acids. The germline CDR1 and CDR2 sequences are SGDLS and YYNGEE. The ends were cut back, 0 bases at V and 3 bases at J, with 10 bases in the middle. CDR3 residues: CASSVGSANYNEQFF. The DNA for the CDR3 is TGTGCCAGCAGCGTAGGGTCAGCCAACTACAATGAGCAGTTCTTC.

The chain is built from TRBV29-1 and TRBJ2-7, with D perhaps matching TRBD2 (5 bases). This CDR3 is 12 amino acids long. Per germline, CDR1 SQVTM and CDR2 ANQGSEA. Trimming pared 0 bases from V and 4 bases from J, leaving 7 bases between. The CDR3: CSVEEAGYEQYF. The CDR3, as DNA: TGCAGCGTTGAAGAGGCGGGTTACGAGCAGTACTTC.

CDR3 coding DNA: TGTGCCAGCAGTGACGGGACTAGCGGGGGCACAGATACGCAGTATTTT. Translating gives CASSDGTSGGTDTQYF. This sequence joins TRBV6-4 and TRBJ2-3, with TRBD2 matching over 13 bases. The trim removed 2 bases at V and 1 base at J, leaving 0 bases unmatched. Germline CDR1 reads MRHNA; CDR2 reads SNTAGT. The CDR3 contains 16 residues.

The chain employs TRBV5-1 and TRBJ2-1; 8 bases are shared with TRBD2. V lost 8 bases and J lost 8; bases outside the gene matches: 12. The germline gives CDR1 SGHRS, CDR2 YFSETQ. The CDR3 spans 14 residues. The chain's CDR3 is CASQKGLATDEQFF. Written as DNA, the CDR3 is TGCGCCAGTCAGAAAGGACTAGCTACCGATGAGCAGTTCTTC.

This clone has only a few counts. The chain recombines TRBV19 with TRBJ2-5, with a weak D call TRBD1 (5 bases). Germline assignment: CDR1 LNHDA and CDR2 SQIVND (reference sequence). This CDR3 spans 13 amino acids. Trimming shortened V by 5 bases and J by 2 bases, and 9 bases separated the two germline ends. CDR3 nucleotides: TGTGCCAGTAGTGTACAGGTGCAAGAGACCCAGTACTTC. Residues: CASSVQVQETQYF.

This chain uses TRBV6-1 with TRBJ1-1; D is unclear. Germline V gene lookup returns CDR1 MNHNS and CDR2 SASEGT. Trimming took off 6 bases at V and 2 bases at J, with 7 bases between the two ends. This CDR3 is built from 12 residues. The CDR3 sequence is CASSPLNTEAFF. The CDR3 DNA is TGTGCCAGCAGCCCGCTAAACACTGAAGCTTTCTTT.

The CDR3 sequence is CASRTGGLSGNTIYF. CDR3 in DNA: TGTGCCAGCAGGACTGGGGGGCTTTCTGGAAACACCATATATTTT. This chain joins TRBV11-2 and TRBJ1-3; D perhaps matches TRBD1 (6 bases). Trimming removed 6 bases from V and 1 base from J, with 13 bases in between. This CDR3 is 15 amino acids long. In germline, CDR1 is SGHAT, CDR2 FQNNGV. Based on the CDR3 plus reference TRBV11-2 and TRBJ1-3, the full variable domain is EAGVAQSPRYKIIEKRQSVAFWCNPISGHATLYWYQQILGQGPKLLIQFQNNGVVDDSQLPKDRFSAERLKGVDSTLKIQPAKLEDSAVYLCASRTGGLSGNTIYFGEGSWLTVV.

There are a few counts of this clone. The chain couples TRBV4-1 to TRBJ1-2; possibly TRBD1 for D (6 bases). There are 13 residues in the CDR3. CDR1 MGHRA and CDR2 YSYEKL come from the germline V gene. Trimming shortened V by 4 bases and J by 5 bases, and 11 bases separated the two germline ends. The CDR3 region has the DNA TGCGCCAGCAGCCCAGGGGAGTTTTATGGCTACACCTTC. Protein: CASSPGEFYGYTF.

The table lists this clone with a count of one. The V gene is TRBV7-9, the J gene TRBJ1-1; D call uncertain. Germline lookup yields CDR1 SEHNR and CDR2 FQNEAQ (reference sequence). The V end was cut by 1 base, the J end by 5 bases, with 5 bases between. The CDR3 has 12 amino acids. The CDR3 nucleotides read TGTGCCAGCAGCTTAGGCGAAACTGAAGCTTTCTTT. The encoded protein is CASSLGETEAFF. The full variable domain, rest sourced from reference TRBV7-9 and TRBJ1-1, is DTGVSQNPRHKITKRGQNVTFRCDPISEHNRLYWYRQTLGQGPEFLTYFQNEAQLEKSRLLSDRFSAERPKGSFSTLEIQRTEQGDSAMYLCASSLGETEAFFGQGTRLTVV.

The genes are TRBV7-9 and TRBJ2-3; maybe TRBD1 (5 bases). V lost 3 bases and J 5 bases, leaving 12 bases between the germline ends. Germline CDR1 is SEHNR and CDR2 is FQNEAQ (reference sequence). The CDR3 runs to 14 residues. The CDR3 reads CASSLAGKVDTQYF. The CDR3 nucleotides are TGTGCCAGCAGCTTGGCAGGGAAAGTAGATACGCAGTATTTT.

The CDR3 coding sequence is TGTGCCATCAGTGGGGGGACAGGACGGGCCACCTTC. It codes for CAISGGTGRATF. The rearrangement links TRBV10-3 to TRBJ1-2, with 8 bases lining up with TRBD1. V dropped 4 bases and J dropped 13; count of bases not matched to a gene: 8. The CDR3 extends over 12 amino acids. Germline V gene sequence: CDR1 ENHRY, CDR2 SYGVKD.